The next 29 T cell receptor beta chains were all read from a single sample in a study of neurological immune-mediated disorders. TCRdb used MiXCR to reprocess the 5' RACE reads, holding one entry per CDR3 protein. The sample holds 81,000 or so distinct CDR3 sequences, approximately 13% seen once. The time point is: longitudinal time-point 2. Sample: PBMCs. Receptors were obtained from a female donor with HTLV-1-associated myelopathy (HAM/TSP).

This clonotype has ten or more counts. The chain is built from TRBV5-1 and TRBJ1-2; no clear D gene. The CDR3 runs 15 residues. V was shortened by 4 bases and J by 6 bases, with 19 bases between the two germline ends. CDR1 SGHRS and CDR2 YFSETQ come from the germline V gene. CDR3 residues: CASSPRSGKGDGYTF. CDR3 coding DNA: TGCGCCAGCAGCCCGCGATCGGGAAAGGGCGATGGCTACACCTTC.

This clonotype was detected ten times or more. The J gene is TRBJ1-2, the V gene TRBV5-1; TRBD1 aligns across 9 bases. V lost 2 bases to trimming and J lost 5 bases; unmatched junction nucleotides: 4. The CDR3 runs 14 residues. Germline values: CDR1 SGHRS, CDR2 YFSETQ. Written as DNA, the CDR3 is TGCGCCAGCAGCTTCGGGACAGGGTTATATGGCTACACCTTC. Translation gives CASSFGTGLYGYTF.

A remark on this clonotype: Because the CDR3 is missing its conserved closing phenylalanine or tryptophan, this is likely a read error. The chain has TRBV11-2 and TRBJ2-1; the match to TRBD2 covers 10 bases. The CDR3 consists of 16 residues. Germline trimming cut 4 bases from V and 8 bases from J; bases unmatched to any gene: 11. Germline V gene sequence: CDR1 SGHAT, CDR2 FQNNGV. CDR3 residues: CASSSRTSGGAHEQFL. CDR3 DNA: TGTGCCAGCAGCTCCCGGACTAGCGGTGGGGCCCATGAGCAGTTCTTA.

This clonotype appeared many times. V is TRBV5-1 and J is TRBJ2-5; D gene unclear. The CDR3 length is 12 residues. The germline V and J ends were trimmed by 1 base and 5 bases, with 6 bases remaining between them. Germline CDR1 SGHRS, CDR2 YFSETQ. The CDR3 DNA follows: TGCGCCAGCAGCTTGAGTCGGGAGACCCAGTACTTC. This codes for CASSLSRETQYF.

This clonotype was counted ten times or more. The J gene is TRBJ1-1, the V gene TRBV12-3 or TRBV12-4; D unresolved. There are 14 residues in the CDR3. V lost 7 bases and J lost 0, with 12 bases in between. In DNA form, the CDR3 reads TGTGCCAGCATGTTCCGGGCTATGAACACTGAAGCTTTCTTT. Protein product: CASMFRAMNTEAFF.

This clonotype was observed many times. This chain links TRBV29-1 with TRBJ2-7; 10 nucleotides align to TRBD2. The germline CDR1 and CDR2 sequences are SQVTM and ANQGSEA. Trimming removed 7 bases from V and 5 bases from J; junction bases left unmatched: 11. This CDR3 contains 14 residues. CDR3: CSALKRGGVDEQYF. CDR3 DNA: TGCAGCGCACTGAAGCGGGGGGGGGTCGACGAGCAGTACTTC.

At least ten counts were recorded for this clonotype. The rearrangement joins TRBV6-6 to TRBJ2-1; 9 bases are a match to TRBD1. CDR1 and CDR2 (germline): MNHNY, SVGAGI (reference sequence). Trimming at V came to 7 bases and at J to 8 bases, leaving 15 bases not matched to a gene. This CDR3 is built from 16 residues. As DNA, the CDR3 is TGTGCCAGCACCCAGGGGAGGGACAGGGTACGCCATGAGCAGTTCTTC. This gives the protein CASTQGRDRVRHEQFF.

In its sample, this clonotype was seen many times. The chain joins TRBV27 to TRBJ2-3, with no clear D. The germline gives CDR1 MNHEY, CDR2 SMNVEV (reference sequence). V gave up 5 bases and J gave up 2 bases, with 17 bases separating them. The CDR3 runs to 16 residues. CDR3 DNA: TGTGCCAGCAGTACCAGACTCCCGACACTCACAGATACGCAGTATTTT. It yields the protein CASSTRLPTLTDTQYF.

This clonotype was detected ten times or more. The chain couples TRBV6-4 to TRBJ1-6, with D hard to call. Germline values: CDR1 MRHNA, CDR2 SNTAGT. This CDR3 is 20 amino acids long. V lost 5 bases and J 7 bases, leaving 30 bases between the germline ends. In nucleotides, the CDR3 is TGTGCCAGCAGTCTCCCCTGTGGAGGGCAAAGCTTGGGAAAAAATTCACCCCTCCACTTT. Translation: CASSLPCGGQSLGKNSPLHF.

This clonotype appeared many times. The rearrangement uses TRBV5-1 and TRBJ1-4; D might be TRBD1 (5 bases). Germline V gives CDR1 SGHRS, CDR2 YFSETQ. The CDR3 is made up of 17 amino acids. V lost 4 bases to trimming and J lost 2 bases, with 18 bases between them. In DNA, the CDR3 is TGCGCCAGCAGCGGGAGTGGTCAGGGAGTTACTAATGAAAAACTGTTTTTT. Translating it yields CASSGSGQGVTNEKLFF.

This clonotype was seen a few times. The CDR3 nucleotides read TGTGCCAGCAGTTTCGGGCGCTCCTATAATTCACCCCTCCACTTT. This encodes CASSFGRSYNSPLHF. The chain combines TRBV12-3 or TRBV12-4 with TRBJ1-6; D not certain. V was trimmed by 3 bases and J by 0 bases, leaving 6 bases between them. The CDR3 is 15 residues long.

Comment on this clonotype: A read error is likely, as this CDR3 ends without the conserved phenylalanine or tryptophan. This chain uses TRBV2 with TRBJ2-3, with TRBD2 matching 10 bases. V lost 10 bases and J lost 4; bases outside the gene matches: 11. The CDR3 length is 15 residues. Germline CDR1 reads SNHLY; CDR2 reads FYNNEI. CDR3: CAIRRLAGVADTQYL. The CDR3 DNA sequence: TGTGCCATCCGACGGCTAGCGGGGGTCGCAGATACGCAGTATCTT.

The CDR3 bases are TGTGCCAGCAGCTTGACAGTTCAAGAGACCCAGTACTTC. Amino acid sequence: CASSLTVQETQYF. This chain uses TRBV7-7 with TRBJ2-5, with D perhaps matching TRBD1 (5 bases). The CDR3 totals 13 residues. V shed 3 bases and J shed 2 bases, with 7 bases lying between them. In germline, CDR1 is SSHAT, CDR2 FNYEAQ (reference sequence).

This clonotype was counted a few times. A much larger clone lies a single base off, so this may be a read error. The rearrangement links TRBV11-2 to TRBJ2-2, with 7 bases fitting TRBD1. The germline V gene encodes CDR1 SGHAT and CDR2 FQNNGV. The CDR3 is 16 amino acids. This CDR3 reads CASSFWQGVLTGEPFF. The CDR3 region has the DNA TGTGCCAGCAGCTTTTGGCAGGGGGTATTAACCGGGGAGCCGTTTTTT.

Turning to this clonotype: This may stem from a read error, because a much larger clone lies one nucleotide away. The chain has TRBV5-1 and TRBJ2-3; perhaps TRBD2 as D (6 bases). V was cut by 4 bases and J by 7 bases, with 19 bases left in between. The CDR3 extends over 15 amino acids. CDR1 is SGHRS and CDR2 is YFSETQ in the germline V gene. CDR3 in DNA: TGCGCCAGCAGCCCCACCGGGACTCCTAGATATACGCAGTATTTT. It codes for CASSPTGTPRYTQYF.

This clonotype was counted many times. This chain uses TRBV5-1 with TRBJ2-1; no reliable D call. V was shortened by 0 bases and J by 6 bases, with 7 bases between the two germline ends. The CDR3 contains 13 residues. CDR1 is SGHRS and CDR2 is YFSETQ in the germline V gene. The CDR3, as DNA: TGCGCCAGCAGCTTGGGTTCTGGCAATGAGCAGTTCTTC. This sequence encodes CASSLGSGNEQFF.

This clonotype appeared many times. The V gene is TRBV29-1, the J gene TRBJ2-3; 9 nucleotides agree with TRBD2. V gave up 4 bases and J gave up 1 base; unmatched junction bases: 3. Germline V gene lookup returns CDR1 SQVTM and CDR2 ANQGSEA. CDR3 length: 14 amino acids. The CDR3 region has the DNA TGCAGCGTTGGGCGGGGGGGCGGCACAGATACGCAGTATTTT. It codes for CSVGRGGGTDTQYF.

This clonotype was recorded many times. This sequence joins TRBV20-1 and TRBJ2-7; 9 bases map to TRBD2. This CDR3 has 14 amino acids. V lost 3 bases to trimming and J lost 0 bases; unmatched junction nucleotides: 3. From germline, CDR1 is DFQATT and CDR2 SNEGSKA (reference sequence). CDR3 protein: CSASSGGSSYEQYF. Written as DNA, the CDR3 is TGCAGTGCTAGTAGCGGGGGCAGCTCCTACGAGCAGTACTTC.

This clonotype was recorded many times. CDR3 loop: CASSYLGGTSGLYEQYF. In DNA form, the CDR3 reads TGTGCCAGCAGCTATCTGGGAGGGACTAGCGGTCTCTACGAGCAGTACTTC. V usage is TRBV7-2 and J usage is TRBJ2-7, with 11 bases aligning to TRBD2. J was trimmed by 3 bases and V by 4 bases; bases with no gene match: 11. The germline gives CDR1 SGHTA, CDR2 FQGNSA. The CDR3 extends over 17 amino acids.

At least ten counts were recorded for this clonotype. V gene TRBV27 combines with J gene TRBJ2-5; D may be TRBD1 (5 bases). This CDR3 region has 13 residues. Germline CDR1 and CDR2: MNHEY and SMNVEV (reference sequence). Trimming cost V 6 bases and J 5 bases, with 13 bases left between them. The CDR3 sequence is CASSHRQRETQYF. The CDR3 DNA reads TGTGCCAGCAGCCACCGACAGAGGGAGACCCAGTACTTC.

This clonotype occurred many times. The CDR3 protein is CAISELAGGPNPYEQYF. In nucleotides, the CDR3 is TGTGCCATCAGTGAGCTAGCGGGGGGTCCGAACCCCTACGAGCAGTACTTC. This chain links TRBV10-3 with TRBJ2-7, with 11 positions matching TRBD2. CDR1 and CDR2 (germline): ENHRY, SYGVKD. The length of the CDR3 is 17 residues. Trimming removed 2 bases from V and 2 bases from J; junction bases left unmatched: 8.

The table lists this clonotype with many counts. The chain links TRBV14 to TRBJ2-5; 12 bases align to TRBD2. Per the germline V gene, CDR1 is SGHDN and CDR2 is FVKESK. V lost 0 bases and J lost 6; bases outside the gene matches: 8. The CDR3 length is 17 residues. The CDR3 loop is CASSQDWLAGGPKTQYF. The CDR3 DNA reads as TGTGCCAGCAGCCAAGATTGGCTAGCGGGGGGGCCAAAGACCCAGTACTTC.

Comment on this clonotype: A much larger clone sits a single nucleotide away, making a read error possible. The CDR3, as DNA: TGTGCCAGCAGCTCATGGTATACGCAGTATTTT. This sequence encodes CASSSWYTQYF. The chain employs TRBV5-6 and TRBJ2-3; D not certain. The germline V gene has CDR1 SGHDT and CDR2 YYEEEE. The CDR3 is 11 amino acids. V gave up 3 bases and J gave up 7 bases, with 6 bases separating them. Combining the CDR3 with reference TRBV5-6 and TRBJ2-3 gives the whole variable domain DAGVTQSPTHLIKTRGQQVTLRCSPKSGHDTVSWYQQALGQGPQFIFQYYEEEERQRGNFPDRFSGHQFPNYSSELNVNALLLGDSALYLCASSSWYTQYFGPGTRLTVL.

This clonotype was counted ten times or more. The rearrangement links TRBV7-9 to TRBJ2-5; no definite D call. The germline V gene encodes CDR1 SEHNR and CDR2 FQNEAQ (reference sequence). This CDR3 is 12 amino acids long. Trimming took off 5 bases at V and 5 bases at J, with 9 bases between the two ends. The CDR3 spells CASSPRGETQYF. The DNA of the CDR3 is TGTGCCAGCAGCCCCCGTGGGGAGACCCAGTACTTC.

This clonotype was picked up many times. The chain joins TRBV12-3 or TRBV12-4 to TRBJ2-3; 10 positions agree with TRBD2. CDR3 length equals 18 residues. Trimming at V came to 4 bases and at J to 2 bases, leaving 12 bases not matched to a gene. CDR3: CASSSRSSGGTVTDTQYF. The CDR3 DNA sequence: TGTGCCAGCAGTTCCAGGTCTAGCGGGGGAACCGTCACAGATACGCAGTATTTT.

This clonotype has at least ten counts. The V call is TRBV11-2, the J call TRBJ1-1, with no clear D. From germline, CDR1 is SGHAT and CDR2 FQNNGV. Trimming left V 4 bases short and J 1 base short, with 7 bases between. The CDR3 has 13 residues. The CDR3 DNA is TGTGCCAGCAGCTATTCAGGGAACACTGAAGCTTTCTTT. The encoded protein is CASSYSGNTEAFF.

The rearrangement links TRBV28 to TRBJ1-5, with a weak D call TRBD1 (5 bases). CDR1 and CDR2 (germline): MDHEN, SYDVKM. V was pared by 5 bases and J by 0 bases, with 8 bases between. The CDR3 spans 14 residues. This chain's CDR3 is CASSMTDSNQPQHF. The CDR3 nucleotides read TGTGCCAGCAGTATGACAGATAGCAATCAGCCCCAGCATTTT.

This clonotype was found many times. This sequence joins TRBV9 and TRBJ2-3, with D perhaps assigned TRBD1 or TRBD2 (5 bases each). The CDR3 contains 17 residues. V was shortened by 0 bases and J by 3 bases, with 17 bases between the two germline ends. The V gene's germline CDR1 is SGDLS and CDR2 YYNGEE. CDR3 in amino acids: CASSVVGASRRTDTQYF. For the CDR3, the DNA is TGTGCCAGCAGCGTAGTCGGGGCAAGCAGACGAACAGATACGCAGTATTTT.

This rearrangement joins TRBV15 to TRBJ2-6; possibly TRBD1 for D (6 bases). The ends were cut back, 4 bases at V and 10 bases at J, with 20 bases in the middle. CDR3 length: 16 amino acids. CDR1 LNHNV and CDR2 YYDKDF come from the germline V gene (reference sequence). The CDR3 DNA sequence: TGTGCCACCAGCATGGGCAGGGGATCTGGGGTTAACGTCCTGACTTTC. This gives the protein CATSMGRGSGVNVLTF.